This T cell receptor beta chain was identified during a study of cytomegalovirus exposure and HLA in healthy donors. Trimming took off 5 bases at V and 8 bases at J, with 18 bases between the two ends. In germline, CDR1 is MNHEY, CDR2 SVGAGI. The CDR3 has 14 amino acids. This clone came up a few times. Researchers ran the PCR with 60 Vbeta and 13 Jbeta primers. Method: immunoSEQ multiplex PCR; TCRdb's copy keeps in-frame clones and lacks some. The table includes around 140,000 clones, about 74% detected once. J is TRBJ1-2 and V is TRBV6-5, with D tentatively TRBD1 (6 bases). The origin of this receptor is a man between 35 and 55 years old in good health and CMV-seropositive. Sequencing was performed on PBMCs. CDR3 coding DNA: TGTGCCAGCAGTCTACAGGGAGACTTAAACGGCTACACCTTC. This encodes CASSLQGDLNGYTF.